The 21 T cell receptor beta chains in this list originate from one sample, sequenced in a study of T-cell reconstitution after alpha-beta-depleted transplantation in children. A TCRbeta library incorporating unique molecular identifiers was prepared. Via MiXCR, TCRdb re-called the PCR reads, giving one row per CDR3 protein. The sample has around 210,000 distinct CDR3 sequences; 5.5% to 7% are singletons. The sample here was PBMCs, taken before TCRalphabeta/CD19-depleted stem cell transplant. The receptors come from a boy between 2 and 10 years old with acute lymphoblastic leukemia, due to receive a stem cell transplant.

Of note for this clonotype: A junction end diverges from the germline sequence, so it may reflect a read error. The V and J genes are TRBV3-1 and TRBJ2-2; D is perhaps TRBD1 (6 bases). Per germline, CDR1 LGHDT and CDR2 YNNKEL (reference sequence). The CDR3 has 13 amino acids. CDR3 nucleotide sequence: TGTGCCAGCAGTCAAGAGGGGGCCGGGGAGCTGTTTTTT. Its translation: CASSQEGAGELFF.

This clonotype appeared many times. The V gene is TRBV7-9, the J gene TRBJ2-7; the match to TRBD2 covers 10 bases. Per germline, CDR1 SEHNR and CDR2 FQNEAQ (reference sequence). The CDR3 contains 15 residues. The junction had 10 bases not matched to a gene; V was cut back by 5 bases and J by 6 bases. CDR3 sequence (DNA): TGTGCCAGCAGCCCCGGGCTAGCGGGAGTTATCGAGCAGTACTTC. Protein sequence: CASSPGLAGVIEQYF.

This clonotype was recorded many times. The chain has TRBV20-1 and TRBJ1-6; D is unclear. Per germline, CDR1 DFQATT and CDR2 SNEGSKA (reference sequence). The CDR3 covers 14 residues. Between the trimmed V and J ends, which lost 3 bases and 5 bases, there was a span of 11 bases. This CDR3 is CSASEGPDNSPLHF. CDR3 coding DNA: TGCAGTGCTAGTGAGGGTCCCGATAATTCACCCCTCCACTTT.

The chain joins TRBV5-1 to TRBJ1-3; no clear D. The germline V gene has CDR1 SGHRS and CDR2 YFSETQ. Trimming stripped 0 bases from V and 3 bases from J, with 7 bases between. This CDR3 contains 14 residues. CDR3 sequence: CASSLVSSGNTIYF. In DNA form, the CDR3 reads TGCGCCAGCAGCTTGGTTTCAAGTGGAAACACCATATATTTT.

This clonotype was picked up a small number of times. The genes are TRBV21-1 and TRBJ2-1. TRBV21-1 is reported as a pseudogene. The CDR3 has 16 residues. CDR3 sequence: CASSKSSGSSYNEQFF. The CDR3 DNA is TGTGCCAGCAGCAAATCCTCGGGGAGCTCCTACAATGAGCAGTTCTTC.

This clonotype has ten or more counts. V and J are TRBV7-6 and TRBJ2-2; weak D call: TRBD1 (5 bases). Germline V gene lookup returns CDR1 SGHVS and CDR2 FNYEAQ. Trimming pared 1 base from V and 4 bases from J, leaving 16 bases between. The CDR3 runs to 17 residues. The CDR3 DNA follows: TGTGCCAGCAGCTTAGATTTGTTTCCTAGGGGCACCGGGGAGCTGTTTTTT. Residues: CASSLDLFPRGTGELFF.

The sample holds many counts of this clonotype. This chain uses TRBV7-9 with TRBJ2-2, with D hard to call. This CDR3 region has 16 residues. Trimming cost V 5 bases and J 0 bases, with 13 bases left between them. Germline CDR1 SEHNR, CDR2 FQNEAQ (reference sequence). The CDR3 region is CASSEPIDANTGELFF. DNA of the CDR3: TGTGCCAGCAGCGAACCGATTGATGCGAACACCGGGGAGCTGTTTTTT.

This clonotype was counted a few times. V usage is TRBV5-5 and J usage is TRBJ2-2; the D gene is possibly TRBD2 (5 bases). CDR1 SGHKS and CDR2 YYEKEE come from the germline V gene (reference sequence). The CDR3 runs 16 residues. Trimming removed 3 bases from V and 3 bases from J, with 15 bases in between. The CDR3 spells CASSWTRESYTGELFF. In DNA, the CDR3 is TGTGCCAGCAGCTGGACTCGGGAATCTTACACCGGGGAGCTGTTTTTT.

This clonotype was detected many times. This sequence joins TRBV7-2 and TRBJ1-3; D ambiguous. The length of the CDR3 is 14 residues. Trimming removed 3 bases at V and 0 bases at J, with 6 bases between. Germline CDR1 reads SGHTA; CDR2 reads FQGNSA. CDR3 DNA sequence: TGTGCCAGCAGCTTCGACGACTCTGGAAACACCATATATTTT. Its translation: CASSFDDSGNTIYF.

This clonotype was observed at least ten times. The chain couples TRBV28 to TRBJ2-5; 8 nucleotides agree with TRBD2. Germline V CDR1 and CDR2: MDHEN, SYDVKM. This CDR3 region has 15 residues. Trimming cost V 3 bases and J 1 base; bases outside gene matches: 4. The CDR3 here is CASSFAGGSQETQYF. For the CDR3, the DNA is TGTGCCAGCAGTTTCGCGGGAGGATCCCAAGAGACCCAGTACTTC.

Only a few counts were recorded for this clonotype. V usage is TRBV5-1 and J usage is TRBJ1-6; TRBD1 might be the D (5 bases). Germline V gene data show CDR1 as SGHRS and CDR2 as YFSETQ. Trimming cost V 9 bases and J 6 bases, with 19 bases left between them. This CDR3 has 15 residues. The CDR3 DNA sequence: TGCGCCACTTCAACCGGGACCCAAAGTAATTCACCCCTCCACTTT. Its translation is CATSTGTQSNSPLHF. Combining the CDR3 with reference TRBV5-1 and TRBJ1-6 gives the whole variable domain KAGVTQTPRYLIKTRGQQVTLSCSPISGHRSVSWYQQTPGQGLQFLFEYFSETQRNKGNFPGRFSGRQFSNSRSEMNVSTLELGDSALYLCATSTGTQSNSPLHFGNGTRLTVT.

This clonotype came up many times. This sequence joins TRBV2 and TRBJ2-1; D gene uncertain. Trimming took off 5 bases at V and 11 bases at J, with 1 base between the two ends. CDR3 length: 8 amino acids. Per the germline V gene, CDR1 is SNHLY and CDR2 is FYNNEI. The CDR3 sequence: CASSKQFF. CDR3 nucleotides: TGTGCCAGCAGTAAGCAGTTCTTC.

This clonotype was seen at least ten times. The chain recombines TRBV28 with TRBJ2-7; a possible D gene is TRBD2 (5 bases). Germline V lookup: CDR1 MDHEN, CDR2 SYDVKM. Trimming removed 7 bases at V and 1 base at J, with 11 bases between. The CDR3 runs 13 residues. The CDR3 DNA reads TGTGCCAGCACCTATCCGGGGTCCTACGAGCAGTACTTC. Encoded protein: CASTYPGSYEQYF.

This rearrangement joins TRBV7-8 to TRBJ1-4, with D possibly TRBD1 on 5 matching bases. Germline V gene lookup returns CDR1 SGHVS and CDR2 FQNEAQ. The CDR3 covers 15 residues. V was shortened by 4 bases and J by 0 bases, with 9 bases between the two germline ends. CDR3 in DNA: TGTGCCAGCAGCTCCCAGGGTGCAACTAATGAAAAACTGTTTTTT. Encoded protein: CASSSQGATNEKLFF.

The table lists this clonotype with many counts. The CDR3 DNA reads as TGTGCCAGCAGTTGGAGCTCCTACAATGAGCAGTTCTTC. Protein sequence: CASSWSSYNEQFF. The V and J genes are TRBV28 and TRBJ2-1, with D unresolved. Trimming pared 4 bases from V and 0 bases from J, leaving 4 bases between. The CDR3 is 13 amino acids. Germline CDR1 is MDHEN and CDR2 is SYDVKM.

This clonotype was counted ten times or more. V is TRBV10-3 and J is TRBJ2-5, with D possibly being TRBD1 (6 bases). The CDR3 runs 13 residues. Germline CDR1 and CDR2: ENHRY and SYGVKD. Trimming cost V 4 bases and J 1 base, with 7 bases left between them. CDR3 sequence reads: CAISGTAQETQYF. CDR3 in DNA: TGTGCCATCAGTGGGACAGCCCAAGAGACCCAGTACTTC.

The chain carries TRBV7-3 and TRBJ2-1; 9 bases fit TRBD2. The V and J ends lost 3 bases and 4 bases, in that order; junction bases with no gene match: 7. This CDR3 is built from 16 residues. The germline gives CDR1 SGHTA, CDR2 FQGTGA. The DNA for the CDR3 is TGTGCCAGCAGCTTCGACCCCAGCGGGGGGTACAATGAGCAGTTCTTC. Translating gives CASSFDPSGGYNEQFF. The variable domain in full, completed from reference TRBV7-3 and TRBJ2-1, reads GAGVSQTPSNKVTEKGKYVELRCDPISGHTALYWYRQSLGQGPEFLIYFQGTGAADDSGLPNDRFFAVRPEGSVSTLKIQRTERGDSAVYLCASSFDPSGGYNEQFFGPGTRLTVL.

The rearrangement joins TRBV20-1 to TRBJ1-2; D remains ambiguous. Deletions cut 3 bases from V and 5 bases from J, with 7 bases between. The germline V gene has CDR1 DFQATT and CDR2 SNEGSKA (reference sequence). The CDR3 extends over 11 amino acids. The CDR3 loop reads CSASDLYGYTF. DNA for the CDR3: TGCAGTGCTAGTGATCTGTATGGCTACACCTTC.

This clonotype has at least ten counts. CDR3 sequence reads: CASSFRGEETQYF. CDR3 DNA: TGTGCCAGCAGTTTTCGAGGGGAAGAGACCCAGTACTTC. The genes are TRBV12-3 or TRBV12-4 and TRBJ2-5; D may be TRBD1 or TRBD2 (5 bases each). V was clipped by 3 bases and J by 3 bases, with 8 bases between them. The CDR3 has 13 residues.

Many counts were recorded for this clonotype. CDR3 in DNA: TGCAGTGCTACCCCCTATAATAGCGCGGGCGGGGTAGTAAAGCAGTTCTTC. Its protein is CSATPYNSAGGVVKQFF. The chain carries TRBV20-1 and TRBJ2-1; possibly TRBD2 for D (6 bases). This CDR3 spans 17 amino acids. Trimming removed 4 bases at V and 11 bases at J, with 30 bases between. In germline, CDR1 is DFQATT, CDR2 SNEGSKA (reference sequence).

This clonotype was detected ten times or more. This rearrangement joins TRBV9 to TRBJ2-7; 7 bases are a match to TRBD1. Germline loops: CDR1 SGDLS, CDR2 YYNGEE. This CDR3 is 17 amino acids long. J was trimmed by 3 bases and V by 2 bases; bases with no gene match: 14. CDR3 sequence reads: CASSVGMGPNRGYEQYF. The CDR3 bases are TGTGCCAGCAGCGTCGGTATGGGACCCAACAGGGGCTACGAGCAGTACTTC.